These 25 T cell receptor beta chains originate from one sample sequenced in a study of blood T cell repertoires in COVID-19. Sequenced by immunoSEQ multiplex PCR; TCRdb stores in-frame clones only, minus some. Of some 150,000 clones detected, 82% appear once; the ten largest clones hold about 8.4%. The source material was peripheral blood. All receptors derive from a woman aged 70-85 years with acute or convalescent COVID-19.

The chain is built from TRBV7-8 and TRBJ2-7, with a tentative D call TRBD1 (6 bases). In germline, CDR1 is SGHVS, CDR2 FQNEAQ. Trimming cost V 3 bases and J 3 bases, with 21 bases left between them. The CDR3 contains 17 residues. CDR3 in amino acids: CASSFVPGHYTLYEQYF. DNA for the CDR3: TGTGCCAGCAGCTTCGTCCCGGGACATTATACCCTCTACGAGCAGTACTTC.

V gene TRBV28 combines with J gene TRBJ1-1; TRBD1 aligns across 9 bases. V shed 3 bases, J shed 1 base, and the junction held 6 bases outside the gene matches. The CDR3 consists of 16 residues. Germline CDR1 reads MDHEN; CDR2 reads SYDVKM. CDR3 amino acids: CASSLWTGAGNTEAFF. The CDR3 DNA reads TGTGCCAGCAGTTTGTGGACAGGGGCCGGGAACACTGAAGCTTTCTTT.

The V call is TRBV5-4, the J call TRBJ2-7; 14 bases match TRBD2. The CDR3 spans 17 residues. CDR1 SGHNT and CDR2 YYREEE come from the germline V gene (reference sequence). J gave up 5 bases and V 0 bases, and 7 bases lay outside the gene matches. CDR3 in amino acids: CASSLAGTSGSLNEQYF. As DNA, the CDR3 is TGTGCCAGCAGCTTGGCCGGGACTAGCGGGAGTTTAAACGAGCAGTACTTC.

Details on this clone: This specimen includes other DNA sequences encoding the same CDR3. The V gene is TRBV19, the J gene TRBJ1-1, with unresolved D. The V end was cut by 3 bases, the J end by 1 base, with 6 bases between. The CDR3 spans 13 residues. The germline gives CDR1 LNHDA, CDR2 SQIVND (reference sequence). The CDR3 sequence: CASSISPNTEAFF. CDR3 sequence (DNA): TGTGCCAGTAGTATCAGTCCGAACACTGAAGCTTTCTTT.

The chain links TRBV28 to TRBJ1-2; D call uncertain. V lost 4 bases and J 1 base, leaving 10 bases between the germline ends. The V gene's germline CDR1 is MDHEN and CDR2 SYDVKM. The CDR3 runs 14 residues. The CDR3 nucleotides read TGTGCCAGCAGTTCCCAGAGGTTTAACTATGGCTACACCTTC. It yields the protein CASSSQRFNYGYTF.

V usage is TRBV6-5 and J usage is TRBJ1-6; 7 bases line up with TRBD1. Unmatched junction bases numbered 10, after V lost 7 bases and J lost 10 bases. CDR3 size: 14 residues. From germline, CDR1 is MNHEY and CDR2 SVGAGI. The CDR3 region is CASKQLTGFSPLHF. The CDR3 DNA follows: TGTGCCAGCAAACAACTGACAGGGTTCTCACCCCTCCACTTT.

V and J are TRBV6-2 or TRBV6-3 and TRBJ1-6, with TRBD1 as a possible D gene (6 bases). The CDR3 is 13 residues long. Trimming removed 5 bases at V and 14 bases at J, with 16 bases between. Germline V gives CDR1 MNHEY, CDR2 SVGEGT. The DNA of the CDR3 is TGTGCCAGCAGTACAACACAGGGTTGGACCCTCCACTTT. Protein sequence: CASSTTQGWTLHF.

This sequence joins TRBV7-8 and TRBJ1-4, with TRBD1 identical over 7 bases. The CDR3 loop spans 14 amino acids. Trimming took 1 base from V and 7 from J; bases not matched to a gene: 3. CDR1 is SGHVS, CDR2 FQNEAQ, per germline. CDR3 bases: TGTGCCAGCAGCTTAGTTGCAGGGGGTGAAAAACTGTTTTTT. Translating it yields CASSLVAGGEKLFF.

This clone was seen just once. This chain connects TRBV6-2 or TRBV6-3 to TRBJ1-6; a possible D gene is TRBD1 (5 bases). The V end lost 2 bases, the J end lost 0 bases, and 17 bases lay between the germline ends. Germline V gene sequence: CDR1 MNHEY, CDR2 SVGEGT. The CDR3 length is 19 residues. The CDR3 nucleotides read TGTGCCAGCAGTTACATCCCCGACAGCGTGAGCTCCTATAATTCACCCCTCCACTTT. Amino acid sequence: CASSYIPDSVSSYNSPLHF.

This clone was detected once. The gene calls are TRBV19 and TRBJ2-7; tentatively, D is TRBD1 (6 bases). The V gene lost 1 base and the J gene lost 6 bases, with 16 bases spanning the gap. The CDR3 has 15 amino acids. CDR1 and CDR2 (germline): LNHDA, SQIVND (reference sequence). This CDR3 reads CASSIAGAGVSEQYF. The CDR3 DNA is TGTGCCAGTAGTATAGCTGGGGCAGGGGTCTCCGAGCAGTACTTC.

This sequence joins TRBV6-5 and TRBJ2-7, with 8 nucleotides matching TRBD1. Germline loops: CDR1 MNHEY, CDR2 SVGAGI. The CDR3 is made up of 14 amino acids. V dropped 6 bases and J dropped 3; count of bases not matched to a gene: 7. Here the CDR3 DNA reads TGTGCCAGCAGGGGGACAGGCCCAAACTACGAGCAGTACTTC. Translation gives CASRGTGPNYEQYF.

The chain uses TRBV16 and TRBJ1-2; 8 bases line up with TRBD1. CDR1 KGHSY and CDR2 FQNENV come from the germline V gene. V lost 0 bases, J lost 6 bases, and 6 bases stayed unmatched. The CDR3 has 15 amino acids. CDR3 residues: CASSQSRQGWNGYTF. DNA for the CDR3: TGTGCCAGCAGCCAATCCCGACAGGGGTGGAATGGCTACACCTTC.

The rearrangement links TRBV2 to TRBJ1-3, with D perhaps matching TRBD1 (6 bases). V shed 2 bases and J shed 4 bases, with 12 bases lying between them. From germline, CDR1 is SNHLY and CDR2 FYNNEI. The CDR3 has 15 amino acids. The CDR3 nucleotides are TGTGCCAGCAGTGAAAGCGGGGGCGCGGGAAACACCATATATTTT. It specifies CASSESGGAGNTIYF. The variable domain in full, completed from reference TRBV2 and TRBJ1-3, reads EPEVTQTPSHQVTQMGQEVILRCVPISNHLYFYWYRQILGQKVEFLVSFYNNEISEKSEIFDDQFSVERPDGSNFTLKIRSTKLEDSAMYFCASSESGGAGNTIYFGEGSWLTVV.

The chain recombines TRBV7-8 with TRBJ1-5; D is undetermined. This CDR3 contains 15 residues. Germline loops: CDR1 SGHVS, CDR2 FQNEAQ. With 5 bases removed from V and 1 base from J, the gap between germline ends came to 12 bases. CDR3: CASSKGRESNQPQHF. DNA of the CDR3: TGTGCCAGCAGCAAAGGACGGGAAAGCAATCAGCCCCAGCATTTT.

The chain joins TRBV5-1 to TRBJ2-3, with 8 bases fitting TRBD2. Germline loops: CDR1 SGHRS, CDR2 YFSETQ. V lost 6 bases, J lost 2 bases, and 5 bases stayed unmatched. CDR3 size: 14 residues. The CDR3 nucleotides read TGCGCCAGCACGATTAGCGGGATCACAGATACGCAGTATTTT. Translated, it gives CASTISGITDTQYF.

The J gene is TRBJ1-1, the V gene TRBV28; no reliable D call. Germline V gene data show CDR1 as MDHEN and CDR2 as SYDVKM. CDR3 length: 14 amino acids. V was pared by 5 bases and J by 1 base, with 11 bases between. The CDR3 DNA is TGTGCCAGCAGTCTAAGGCGGGAGAACACTGAAGCTTTCTTT. This codes for CASSLRRENTEAFF.

The rearrangement links TRBV19 to TRBJ1-5, with 9 positions matching TRBD1. Germline V gene lookup returns CDR1 LNHDA and CDR2 SQIVND (reference sequence). The CDR3 extends over 14 amino acids. V was pared by 4 bases and J by 6 bases, with 4 bases of the junction left unmatched. CDR3 bases: TGTGCCAGTAGTAAAACAGGGGGCGGTCAGCCCCAGCATTTT. It codes for CASSKTGGGQPQHF.

This clone was seen just once. This sequence joins TRBV5-4 and TRBJ1-2, with 7 bases that match TRBD1. V gave up 4 bases and J gave up 4 bases; unmatched junction bases: 13. This CDR3 contains 16 residues. Germline V CDR1 and CDR2: SGHNT, YYREEE (reference sequence). CDR3 in amino acids: CASSKPDRDGLYGYTF. CDR3 DNA: TGTGCCAGCAGCAAACCTGACAGGGATGGCCTCTATGGCTACACCTTC. Together with reference TRBV5-4 and TRBJ1-2, the CDR3 gives the full variable domain: ETGVTQSPTHLIKTRGQQVTLRCSSQSGHNTVSWYQQALGQGPQFIFQYYREEENGRGNFPPRFSGLQFPNYSSELNVNALELDDSALYLCASSKPDRDGLYGYTFGSGTRLTVV.

The rearrangement uses TRBV27 and TRBJ1-1, with D unresolved. Trimming stripped 6 bases from V and 1 base from J, with 12 bases between. The germline V gene has CDR1 MNHEY and CDR2 SMNVEV (reference sequence). This CDR3 contains 14 residues. DNA for the CDR3: TGTGCCAGCAGACCACGACGGGAGAACACTGAAGCTTTCTTT. It yields the protein CASRPRRENTEAFF.

The chain links TRBV11-2 to TRBJ2-7; D possibly corresponds to TRBD2 (6 bases). V was shortened by 4 bases and J by 3 bases, with 10 bases between the two germline ends. The CDR3 loop spans 13 amino acids. The V gene's germline CDR1 is SGHAT and CDR2 FQNNGV. The CDR3 DNA is TGTGCCAGCAGCTCCCGGGAGTACTACGAGCAGTACTTC. This translates into CASSSREYYEQYF.

The rearrangement links TRBV5-1 to TRBJ2-1; D is perhaps TRBD2 (6 bases). Germline CDR1 SGHRS, CDR2 YFSETQ. CDR3 length: 17 residues. V was pared by 0 bases and J by 0 bases, with 13 bases between. The CDR3 DNA reads TGCGCCAGCAGCTTGGAGAGCGGGTGGAGCTCCTACAATGAGCAGTTCTTC. It yields the protein CASSLESGWSSYNEQFF.

As to this clone: This sample includes further DNA sequences coding for the same CDR3. The gene calls are TRBV7-2 and TRBJ2-7; TRBD2 might be the D (5 bases). V shed 1 base and J shed 1 base, with 8 bases lying between them. This CDR3 is 14 amino acids long. Germline lookup yields CDR1 SGHTA and CDR2 FQGNSA. As DNA, the CDR3 is TGTGCCAGCAGCTTAGGGGGAGCGTCCTACGAGCAGTACTTC. This codes for CASSLGGASYEQYF. The full variable domain, rest sourced from reference TRBV7-2 and TRBJ2-7, is GAGVSQSPSNKVTEKGKDVELRCDPISGHTALYWYRQSLGQGLEFLIYFQGNSAPDKSGLPSDRFSAERTGGSVSTLTIQRTQQEDSAVYLCASSLGGASYEQYFGPGTRLTVT.

V is TRBV6-5 and J is TRBJ2-7; the D is unclear. Germline V gene data show CDR1 as MNHEY and CDR2 as SVGAGI. The V gene lost 5 bases and the J gene lost 4 bases, with 15 bases spanning the gap. The CDR3 runs to 14 residues. The CDR3 protein is CASSPIPQNYEQYF. The DNA for the CDR3 is TGTGCCAGCAGTCCAATCCCGCAGAATTACGAGCAGTACTTC.

The rearrangement joins TRBV23-1 to TRBJ2-7; D is possibly TRBD2 (5 bases). TRBV23-1 is classed as an ORF, of uncertain function. The germline V and J ends were trimmed by 8 bases and 1 base, with 9 bases remaining between them. The CDR3 extends over 12 amino acids. The CDR3 loop reads CASGSRSYEQYF. CDR3 DNA: TGCGCCAGCGGGAGTAGGTCCTACGAGCAGTACTTC.

J is TRBJ1-6 and V is TRBV28; 10 nucleotides align to TRBD1. Germline V gene lookup returns CDR1 MDHEN and CDR2 SYDVKM. This CDR3 spans 16 amino acids. The junction had 9 bases not matched to a gene; V was cut back by 8 bases and J by 5 bases. CDR3 loop: CASHSQGQGNNSPLHF. DNA for the CDR3: TGTGCCAGCCACTCCCAGGGACAGGGGAATAATTCACCCCTCCACTTT.